Following are 21 T cell receptor beta chains from one sample sequenced in a study of T cell repertoires in cytomegalovirus infection. MiXCR, applied by TCRdb to the reads, yields one record per CDR3 protein. This table has roughly 570,000 distinct CDR3 sequences, just under 40% appearing once. No antigens are known for them. Source: cultured PBMCs, taken from culture after CMV antigen stimulation. The receptors here all came from a human donor in good health (CMV status not recorded). Some clones in this sample may be carry-over from other donors' samples.

V usage is TRBV6-6 and J usage is TRBJ2-4, with a weak D call TRBD2 (6 bases). The length of the CDR3 is 15 residues. Germline V gene data show CDR1 as MNHNY and CDR2 as SVGAGI (reference sequence). V was shortened by 2 bases and J by 8 bases, with 16 bases between the two germline ends. CDR3: CASSYGAGPGDIQYF. CDR3 bases: TGTGCCAGCAGTTACGGGGCGGGGCCGGGGGACATTCAGTACTTC.

This chain uses TRBV7-6 with TRBJ2-2, with TRBD2 matching 11 bases. This CDR3 is built from 16 residues. With 6 bases clipped from V and 0 bases from J, the junction kept 3 bases outside the gene matches. Germline CDR1 and CDR2: SGHVS and FNYEAQ. DNA of the CDR3: TGTGCCAGCAGTCGACTAGCGGGGACGAACACCGGGGAGCTGTTTTTT. Translation: CASSRLAGTNTGELFF. Together with reference TRBV7-6 and TRBJ2-2, the CDR3 gives the full variable domain: GAGVSQSPRYKVTKRGQDVALRCDPISGHVSLYWYRQALGQGPEFLTYFNYEAQQDKSGLPNDRFSAERPEGSISTLTIQRTEQRDSAMYRCASSRLAGTNTGELFFGEGSRLTVL.

This clonotype was counted between two and nine times. The chain links TRBV7-9 to TRBJ1-2, with a possible D match to TRBD1 (6 bases). The CDR3 loop spans 15 amino acids. Germline V gene lookup returns CDR1 SEHNR and CDR2 FQNEAQ (reference sequence). V was trimmed by 1 base and J by 8 bases, leaving 17 bases between them. The CDR3 DNA sequence: TGTGCCAGCAGCTTAGAGGCTAAGCAGGGGATGGGCTACACCTTC. Translating gives CASSLEAKQGMGYTF. The full variable domain, its missing parts supplied by reference TRBV7-9 and TRBJ1-2, is DTGVSQNPRHKITKRGQNVTFRCDPISEHNRLYWYRQTLGQGPEFLTYFQNEAQLEKSRLLSDRFSAERPKGSFSTLEIQRTEQGDSAMYLCASSLEAKQGMGYTFGSGTRLTVV.

This chain links TRBV20-1 with TRBJ2-5; 8 positions agree with TRBD1. Germline V gene lookup returns CDR1 DFQATT and CDR2 SNEGSKA (reference sequence). This CDR3 spans 16 amino acids. V was clipped by 0 bases and J by 4 bases; unmatched bases: 10. CDR3 nucleotides: TGCAGTGCTAGAGATCTGGCGGACAGGGATGGAGAGACCCAGTACTTC. It encodes CSARDLADRDGETQYF.

The chain's CDR3 is CSPPAPGGANVLTF. The CDR3, as DNA: TGCAGCCCCCCGGCCCCGGGTGGGGCCAACGTCCTGACTTTC. The chain employs TRBV29-1 and TRBJ2-6; D is uncertain. The germline V and J ends were trimmed by 8 bases and 3 bases, with 14 bases remaining between them. Germline V gene data show CDR1 as SQVTM and CDR2 as ANQGSEA. CDR3 size: 14 residues.

This clonotype came up a few times. The chain recombines TRBV20-1 with TRBJ2-1; perhaps TRBD2 as D (5 bases). CDR1 and CDR2 (germline): DFQATT, SNEGSKA (reference sequence). CDR3 length equals 13 residues. V lost 6 bases, J lost 1 base, and 10 bases lay in between. The CDR3 nucleotides read TGCAGTGCAAACTCGGGGTCCTACAATGAGCAGTTCTTC. Amino acids: CSANSGSYNEQFF.

The chain uses TRBV4-1 and TRBJ2-1, with TRBD2 matching 13 bases. V was pared by 3 bases and J by 14 bases, with 10 bases of the junction left unmatched. Germline-derived CDR1 and CDR2 are MGHRA and YSYEKL. The CDR3 spans 15 residues. CDR3 sequence: CASSQPTSGRAWKFF. CDR3 DNA sequence: TGCGCCAGCAGCCAGCCCACTAGCGGGAGGGCTTGGAAGTTCTTC.

The table lists this clonotype with a few counts. The chain joins TRBV18 to TRBJ2-7; 11 bases match TRBD2. V dropped 2 bases and J dropped 4; count of bases not matched to a gene: 4. The CDR3 runs 15 residues. CDR1 is KGHSH and CDR2 is LQKENI in the germline V gene. CDR3 nucleotide sequence: TGTGCCAGCTCACCATCGTCTAGCGGGAGGTACGAGCAGTACTTC. This encodes CASSPSSSGRYEQYF.

The V gene is TRBV7-6, the J gene TRBJ2-3; D is unclear. The CDR3 runs to 15 residues. Per the germline V gene, CDR1 is SGHVS and CDR2 is FNYEAQ. The V end lost 1 base, the J end lost 2 bases, and 10 bases lay between the germline ends. CDR3 amino acids: CASSLVSSNTDTQYF. In DNA form, the CDR3 reads TGTGCCAGCAGCTTAGTTTCGTCAAACACAGATACGCAGTATTTT.

This clonotype was detected only a few times. The CDR3: CASVPGQGTEQFF. The CDR3 region has the DNA TGTGCCAGCGTACCGGGACAGGGGACTGAGCAGTTCTTC. This chain links TRBV28 with TRBJ2-1, with 10 bases fitting TRBD1. Trimming at V came to 8 bases and at J to 9 bases, leaving 7 bases not matched to a gene. The germline V gene encodes CDR1 MDHEN and CDR2 SYDVKM. The CDR3 has 13 residues.

A remark on this clonotype: One end of the junction fails to match germline, which may point to a read error. This rearrangement joins TRBV12-3 or TRBV12-4 to TRBJ1-5; 7 bases are shared with TRBD1. This CDR3 is built from 14 residues. The CDR3 sequence: CASTYGTENRPQHF. CDR3 coding DNA: TGTGCCAGCACCTATGGGACAGAAAATCGGCCCCAGCATTTT.

This clonotype was picked up one time. The rearrangement uses TRBV18 and TRBJ2-2; D might be TRBD2 (5 bases). V gave up 4 bases and J gave up 3 bases, with 12 bases separating them. Germline lookup yields CDR1 KGHSH and CDR2 LQKENI. CDR3 length equals 15 residues. CDR3 protein: CASSRPSSDTGELFF. The CDR3 bases are TGTGCCAGCTCACGGCCTAGCTCTGACACCGGGGAGCTGTTTTTT.

The chain has TRBV4-1 and TRBJ2-5; possibly TRBD2 for D (7 bases). The CDR3 sequence is 15 residues long. The V and J ends lost 1 base and 5 bases respectively, with 14 bases between them. Germline V lookup: CDR1 MGHRA, CDR2 YSYEKL. CDR3 coding DNA: TGCGCCAGCAGCCAAGTCGGGGGGCCTGAGGAGACCCAGTACTTC. This translates into CASSQVGGPEETQYF.

The CDR3 spells CASSLGRHEQFF. CDR3 nucleotides: TGTGCCAGCAGCTTAGGTCGGCATGAGCAGTTCTTC. The chain couples TRBV11-3 to TRBJ2-1; no clear D gene. Trimming shortened V by 1 base and J by 8 bases, and 6 bases separated the two germline ends. The CDR3 length is 12 residues. CDR1 SGHNT and CDR2 YENEEA come from the germline V gene.

This clonotype was counted many times. The V and J genes are TRBV7-6 and TRBJ1-1, with D hard to call. Deletions cut 2 bases from V and 7 bases from J, with 5 bases between. CDR1 is SGHVS and CDR2 is FNYEAQ in the germline V gene. This CDR3 contains 11 residues. The CDR3: CASSLNGEAFF. The CDR3 DNA reads TGTGCCAGCAGCTTAAACGGTGAAGCTTTCTTT.

The chain couples TRBV4-3 to TRBJ1-2, with D unclear. CDR1 is LGHNA, CDR2 YSLEER, per germline. This CDR3 contains 15 residues. With 1 base removed from V and 4 bases from J, the gap between germline ends came to 13 bases. The CDR3 sequence is CASSQGSRLSYGYTF. The CDR3, as DNA: TGCGCCAGCAGCCAAGGGTCCCGACTATCCTATGGCTACACCTTC.

There are a few counts of this clonotype. This chain joins TRBV6-1 and TRBJ1-2; no clear D gene. CDR1 is MNHNS and CDR2 is SASEGT in the germline V gene. Trimming cost V 6 bases and J 8 bases, with 19 bases left between them. CDR3 length: 14 residues. CDR3 nucleotide sequence: TGTGCCAGCAGCCCCAACGGGCCGCGGAGGGGCTACACCTTC. Protein product: CASSPNGPRRGYTF.

This clonotype has more than one count but fewer than ten. The rearrangement links TRBV5-6 to TRBJ2-7; TRBD1 matches at 10 bases. CDR1 is SGHDT and CDR2 is YYEEEE in the germline V gene. CDR3 length: 16 residues. The V segment lost 3 bases and the J segment 3 bases; nucleotides outside the gene matches: 9. The CDR3 DNA sequence: TGTGCCAGCAGCTCCCAGCCGGGACAGGGGCACTACGAGCAGTACTTC. Translating it yields CASSSQPGQGHYEQYF.

This clonotype has more than one count but fewer than ten. The chain has TRBV5-6 and TRBJ2-7; TRBD1 aligns across 9 bases. Germline assignment: CDR1 SGHDT and CDR2 YYEEEE. The CDR3 runs to 14 residues. V shed 5 bases, J shed 4 bases, and the junction held 7 bases outside the gene matches. The chain's CDR3 is CASRRGTGLYEQYF. CDR3 coding DNA: TGTGCCAGCAGGAGAGGGACAGGGCTATACGAGCAGTACTTC.

This clonotype was seen at least ten times. This CDR3 is CASNGLAGGRDEQFF. As DNA, the CDR3 is TGTGCCAGCAACGGACTAGCGGGAGGTCGGGATGAGCAGTTCTTC. This rearrangement joins TRBV7-2 to TRBJ2-1; TRBD2 agrees at 14 bases. Germline trimming cut 7 bases from V and 8 bases from J; bases unmatched to any gene: 7. CDR1 and CDR2 from the germline V gene are SGHTA and FQGNSA. This CDR3 is 15 amino acids long.

The genes are TRBV7-9 and TRBJ1-2; TRBD1 aligns across 7 bases. This CDR3 has 14 residues. Germline values: CDR1 SEHNR, CDR2 FQNEAQ (reference sequence). V trimming: 5 bases; J trimming: 4 bases; junction bases outside the gene matches: 7. The CDR3 DNA is TGTGCCAGCAGCGATGACAGGGTCGTCTATGGCTACACCTTC. Encoded protein: CASSDDRVVYGYTF. The full variable domain, rest sourced from reference TRBV7-9 and TRBJ1-2, is DTGVSQNPRHKITKRGQNVTFRCDPISEHNRLYWYRQTLGQGPEFLTYFQNEAQLEKSRLLSDRFSAERPKGSFSTLEIQRTEQGDSAMYLCASSDDRVVYGYTFGSGTRLTVV.